A single sample gave rise to the 11 T cell receptor beta chains below, sequenced in a study of early T cells in non-severe SARS-CoV-2 infection. TCRdb called the 5' RACE reads again in MiXCR, with one record for every CDR3 protein. Seen here are roughly 77,000 distinct CDR3 sequences, 9.5% to 15% observed once, and the top ten hold 3.5% to 5.5%. The material sequenced was whole blood. The receptor source for this set is an adult who was a healthcare worker with PCR-confirmed SARS-CoV-2 infection or an uninfected control (not recorded which).

This clonotype was found a few times. The CDR3 protein is CSVRQGAETQYF. CDR3 nucleotides: TGCAGTGTTCGACAGGGCGCAGAGACCCAGTACTTC. The chain recombines TRBV20-1 with TRBJ2-5, with 7 bases lining up with TRBD1. CDR1 is DFQATT, CDR2 SNEGSKA, per germline (reference sequence). This CDR3 region has 12 residues. The junction had 6 bases not matched to a gene; V was cut back by 7 bases and J by 4 bases.

A note on this clonotype: A clone one base away is much larger, so this may be a read error. The chain carries TRBV19 and TRBJ1-2; the D gene is possibly TRBD1 (5 bases). CDR3 length: 12 residues. CDR1 and CDR2 from the germline V gene are LNHDA and SQIVND (reference sequence). Trimming took off 7 bases at V and 8 bases at J, with 14 bases between the two ends. CDR3 DNA sequence: TGTGCCAGTACCATAACCGGGGGAGGCTACACCTTC. Translating it yields CASTITGGGYTF.

The chain is built from TRBV20-1 and TRBJ2-3; the D call may be TRBD1 or TRBD2 (5 bases each). V was shortened by 1 base and J by 0 bases, with 11 bases between the two germline ends. The CDR3 loop spans 15 amino acids. CDR1 DFQATT and CDR2 SNEGSKA come from the germline V gene (reference sequence). The CDR3 reads CSARVRGTSTDTQYF. CDR3 bases: TGCAGTGCTAGAGTCCGGGGCACTAGCACAGATACGCAGTATTTT.

Details on this clonotype: This may come from a read error, since a much larger clone is one base off. The chain has TRBV20-1 and TRBJ1-1; D is possibly TRBD1 (6 bases). This CDR3 has 15 amino acids. In germline, CDR1 is DFQATT, CDR2 SNEGSKA (reference sequence). CDR3 in DNA: TGCAGTGCTAGTAACGCGGAACTTAGGGACACTGAACCTTTCTTT. As protein: CSASNAELRDTEPFF.

The rearrangement joins TRBV24-1 to TRBJ2-5; D possibly corresponds to TRBD2 (6 bases). Per the germline V gene, CDR1 is KGHDR and CDR2 is SFDVKD. Deletions cut 3 bases from V and 1 base from J, with 14 bases between. The CDR3 length is 16 residues. The CDR3 DNA is TGTGCCACCAGTGATGGACTAAGAGGTCGCCAAGAGACCCAGTACTTC. Translated, it gives CATSDGLRGRQETQYF.

This rearrangement joins TRBV2 to TRBJ2-1, with 8 bases aligning to TRBD2. With V trimmed by 4 bases and J by 4 bases, 9 bases remained unmatched. The CDR3 is made up of 16 amino acids. CDR1 is SNHLY and CDR2 is FYNNEI in the germline V gene. CDR3 sequence: CASSAPGTRSYNEQFF. The CDR3 coding sequence is TGTGCCAGCAGTGCCCCCGGGACTAGGTCATACAATGAGCAGTTCTTC. Full variable domain (missing parts from reference TRBV2 and TRBJ2-1): EPEVTQTPSHQVTQMGQEVILRCVPISNHLYFYWYRQILGQKVEFLVSFYNNEISEKSEIFDDQFSVERPDGSNFTLKIRSTKLEDSAMYFCASSAPGTRSYNEQFFGPGTRLTVL.

In its sample, this clonotype was seen many times. The chain has TRBV12-3 or TRBV12-4 and TRBJ1-5; D may be TRBD1 (5 bases). V shed 2 bases and J shed 1 base, with 12 bases lying between them. The length of the CDR3 is 16 residues. The CDR3 region is CASSLRDSFSNQPQHF. The CDR3 coding sequence is TGTGCCAGCAGTTTACGGGACTCATTCAGCAATCAGCCCCAGCATTTT.

This clonotype was picked up many times. The chain joins TRBV6-2 or TRBV6-3 to TRBJ1-4; D call uncertain. The CDR3 spans 13 residues. Between the trimmed V and J ends, which lost 6 bases and 8 bases, there was a span of 13 bases. From germline, CDR1 is MNHEY and CDR2 SVGEGT. The CDR3: CASRTSRREKLFF. CDR3 bases: TGTGCCAGCAGAACTTCCCGCCGAGAAAAACTGTTTTTT.

The CDR3 DNA follows: TGTGCCAGCAGCTCCAGGGAGCAACTACAGTATTTT. Its protein is CASSSREQLQYF. The chain uses TRBV7-6 and TRBJ2-3; D is perhaps TRBD1 or TRBD2 (5 bases each). The CDR3 totals 12 residues. Germline V gives CDR1 SGHVS, CDR2 FNYEAQ. Trimming cost V 4 bases and J 12 bases, with 14 bases left between them.

This clonotype occurred many times. The chain couples TRBV5-1 to TRBJ1-1, with a possible D match to TRBD1 (5 bases). CDR3 length: 15 amino acids. The V end was cut by 0 bases, the J end by 6 bases, with 15 bases between. CDR1 SGHRS and CDR2 YFSETQ come from the germline V gene. CDR3 coding DNA: TGCGCCAGCAGCTTGGAGGCCTCCGGAGGGGCTGAAGCTTTCTTT. Translated, it gives CASSLEASGGAEAFF.

CDR3 sequence: CASSLPGGTWGEQYF. The CDR3 DNA is TGTGCCAGCAGCCTCCCGGGGGGCACGTGGGGCGAGCAGTACTTC. The rearrangement links TRBV7-6 to TRBJ2-7; D perhaps matches TRBD2 (7 bases). The CDR3 length is 15 residues. Between the trimmed V and J ends, which lost 5 bases and 6 bases, there was a span of 20 bases. The germline V gene has CDR1 SGHVS and CDR2 FNYEAQ.